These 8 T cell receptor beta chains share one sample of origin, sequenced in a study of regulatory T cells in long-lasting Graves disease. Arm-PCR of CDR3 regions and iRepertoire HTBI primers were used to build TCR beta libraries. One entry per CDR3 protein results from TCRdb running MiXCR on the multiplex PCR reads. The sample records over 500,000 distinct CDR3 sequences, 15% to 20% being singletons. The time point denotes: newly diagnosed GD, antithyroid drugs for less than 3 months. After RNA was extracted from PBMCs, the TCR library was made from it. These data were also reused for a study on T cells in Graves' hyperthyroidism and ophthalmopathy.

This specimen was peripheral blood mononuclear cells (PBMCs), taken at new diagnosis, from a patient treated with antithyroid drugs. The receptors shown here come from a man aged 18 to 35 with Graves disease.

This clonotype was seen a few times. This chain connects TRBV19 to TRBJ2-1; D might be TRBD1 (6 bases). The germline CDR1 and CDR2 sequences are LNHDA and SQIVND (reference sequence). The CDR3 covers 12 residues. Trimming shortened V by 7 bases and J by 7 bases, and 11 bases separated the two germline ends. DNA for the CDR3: TGTGCCAGTACCCAAAGGGGGAATGAGCAGTTCTTC. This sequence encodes CASTQRGNEQFF.

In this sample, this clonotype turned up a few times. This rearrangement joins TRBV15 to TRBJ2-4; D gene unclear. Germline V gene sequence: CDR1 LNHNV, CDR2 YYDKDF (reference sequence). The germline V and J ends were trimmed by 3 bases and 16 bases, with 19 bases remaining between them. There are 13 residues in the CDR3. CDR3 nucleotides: TGTGCCACCAGCAGTCCCACGGTGCGACGGTACTACTTC. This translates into CATSSPTVRRYYF.

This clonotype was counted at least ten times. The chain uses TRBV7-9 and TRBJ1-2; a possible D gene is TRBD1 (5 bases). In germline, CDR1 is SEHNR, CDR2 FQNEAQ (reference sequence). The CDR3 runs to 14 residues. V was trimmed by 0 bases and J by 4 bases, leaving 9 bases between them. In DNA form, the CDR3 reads TGTGCCAGCAGCTTAGCAGGGGCGGGCTATGGCTACACCTTC. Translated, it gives CASSLAGAGYGYTF.

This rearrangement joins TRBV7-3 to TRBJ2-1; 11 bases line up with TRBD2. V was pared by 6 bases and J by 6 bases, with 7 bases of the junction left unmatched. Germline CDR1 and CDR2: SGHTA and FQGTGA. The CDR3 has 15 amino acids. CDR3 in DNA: TGTGCCAGCAGTAATAGCGGGAGGGCCCGCAATGAGCAGTTCTTC. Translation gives CASSNSGRARNEQFF.

CDR3 DNA: TGCAGTGCTCGTCCGTTAGGGACCACTAATGAAAAACTGTTTTTT. As protein: CSARPLGTTNEKLFF. The chain employs TRBV20-1 and TRBJ1-4; D may be TRBD1 (5 bases). Trimming pared 5 bases from V and 2 bases from J, leaving 15 bases between. Germline values: CDR1 DFQATT, CDR2 SNEGSKA (reference sequence). The CDR3 covers 15 residues.

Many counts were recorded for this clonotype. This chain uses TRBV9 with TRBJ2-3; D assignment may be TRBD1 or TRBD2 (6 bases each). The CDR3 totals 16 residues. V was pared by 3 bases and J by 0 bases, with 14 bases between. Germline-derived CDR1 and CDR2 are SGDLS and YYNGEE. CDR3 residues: CASSAGGGGSTDTQYF. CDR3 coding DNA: TGTGCCAGCAGCGCGGGTGGAGGGGGAAGCACAGATACGCAGTATTTT.

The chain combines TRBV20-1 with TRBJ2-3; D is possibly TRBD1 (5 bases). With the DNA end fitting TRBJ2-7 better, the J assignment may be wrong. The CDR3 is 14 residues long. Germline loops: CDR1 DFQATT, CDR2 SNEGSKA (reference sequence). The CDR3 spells CSARGIGARHEQYF. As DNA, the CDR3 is TGCAGTGCTAGAGGTATAGGGGCTAGGCACGAGCAGTACTTC.

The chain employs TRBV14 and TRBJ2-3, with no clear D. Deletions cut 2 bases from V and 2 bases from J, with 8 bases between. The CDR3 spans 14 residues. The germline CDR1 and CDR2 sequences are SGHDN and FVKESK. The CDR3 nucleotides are TGTGCCAGCAGCCAATTTCCCTCCACAGATACGCAGTATTTT. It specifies CASSQFPSTDTQYF.